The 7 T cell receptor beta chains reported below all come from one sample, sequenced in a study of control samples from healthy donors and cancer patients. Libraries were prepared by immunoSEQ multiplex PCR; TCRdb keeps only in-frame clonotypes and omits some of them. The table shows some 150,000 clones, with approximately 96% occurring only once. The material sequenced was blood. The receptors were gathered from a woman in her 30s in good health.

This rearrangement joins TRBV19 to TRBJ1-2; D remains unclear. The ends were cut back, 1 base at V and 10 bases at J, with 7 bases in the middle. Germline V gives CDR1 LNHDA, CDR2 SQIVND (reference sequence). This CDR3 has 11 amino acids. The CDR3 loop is CASSIGTVYTF. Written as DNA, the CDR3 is TGTGCCAGTAGTATAGGGACGGTCTACACCTTC.

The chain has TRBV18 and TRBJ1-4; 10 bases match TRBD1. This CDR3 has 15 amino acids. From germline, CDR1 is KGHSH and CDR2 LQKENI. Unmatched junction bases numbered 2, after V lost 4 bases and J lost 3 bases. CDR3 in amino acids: CASSLGQGANEKLFF. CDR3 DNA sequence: TGTGCCAGCTCACTTGGACAGGGGGCTAATGAAAAACTGTTTTTT.

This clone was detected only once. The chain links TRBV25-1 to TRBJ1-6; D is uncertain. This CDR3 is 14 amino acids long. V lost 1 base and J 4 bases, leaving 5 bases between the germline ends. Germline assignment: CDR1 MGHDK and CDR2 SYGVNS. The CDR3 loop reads CASSELGYNSPLHF. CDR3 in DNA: TGTGCCAGCAGTGAATTAGGATATAATTCACCCCTCCACTTT.

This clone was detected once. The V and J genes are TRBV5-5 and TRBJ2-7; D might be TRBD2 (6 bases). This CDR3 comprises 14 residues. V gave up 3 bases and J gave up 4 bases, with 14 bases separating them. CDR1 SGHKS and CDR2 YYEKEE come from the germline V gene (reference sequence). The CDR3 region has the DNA TGTGCCAGCAGCTACGGAGCGGGTCTGTACGAGCAGTACTTC. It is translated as CASSYGAGLYEQYF.

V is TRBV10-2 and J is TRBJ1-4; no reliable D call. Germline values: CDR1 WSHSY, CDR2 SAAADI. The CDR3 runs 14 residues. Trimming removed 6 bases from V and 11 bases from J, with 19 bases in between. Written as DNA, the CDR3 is TGCGCCAGCAGACCCCGGGCGGTAAGGGAGAAACTGTTTTTT. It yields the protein CASRPRAVREKLFF.

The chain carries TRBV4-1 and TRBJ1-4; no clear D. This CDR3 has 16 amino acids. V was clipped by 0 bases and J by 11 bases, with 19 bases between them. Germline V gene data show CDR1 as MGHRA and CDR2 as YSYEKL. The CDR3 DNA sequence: TGCGCCAGCAGCCAAGATGGGGTGTTAGGTAGACGGAAACTGTTTTTT. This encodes CASSQDGVLGRRKLFF.

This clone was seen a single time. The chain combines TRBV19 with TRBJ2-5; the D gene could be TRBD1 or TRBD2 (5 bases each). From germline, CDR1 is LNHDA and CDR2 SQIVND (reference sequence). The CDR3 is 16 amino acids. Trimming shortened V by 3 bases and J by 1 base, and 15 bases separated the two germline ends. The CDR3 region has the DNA TGTGCCAGTAGTATGTTGAGGGACGGATCCCAAGAGACCCAGTACTTC. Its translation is CASSMLRDGSQETQYF. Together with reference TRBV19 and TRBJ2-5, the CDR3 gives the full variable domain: DGGITQSPKYLFRKEGQNVTLSCEQNLNHDAMYWYRQDPGQGLRLIYYSQIVNDFQKGDIAEGYSVSREKKESFPLTVTSAQKNPTAFYLCASSMLRDGSQETQYFGPGTRLLVL.